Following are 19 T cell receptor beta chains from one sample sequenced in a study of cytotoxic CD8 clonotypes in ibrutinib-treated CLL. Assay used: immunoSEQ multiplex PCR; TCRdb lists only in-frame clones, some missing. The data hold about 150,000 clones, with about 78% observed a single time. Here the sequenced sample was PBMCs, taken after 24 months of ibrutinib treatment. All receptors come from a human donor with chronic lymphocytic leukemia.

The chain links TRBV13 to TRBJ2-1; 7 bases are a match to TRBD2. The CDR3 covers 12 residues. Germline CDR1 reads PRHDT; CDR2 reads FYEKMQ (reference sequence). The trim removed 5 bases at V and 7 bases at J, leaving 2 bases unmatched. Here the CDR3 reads CASSPGGNEQFF. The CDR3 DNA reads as TGTGCCAGCAGCCCGGGGGGAAATGAGCAGTTCTTC.

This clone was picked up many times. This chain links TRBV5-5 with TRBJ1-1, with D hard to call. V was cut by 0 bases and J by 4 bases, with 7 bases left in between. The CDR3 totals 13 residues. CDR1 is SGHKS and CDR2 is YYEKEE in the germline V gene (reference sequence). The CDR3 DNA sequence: TGTGCCAGCAGCTTGGCAAGACCCACTGAAGCTTTCTTT. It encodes CASSLARPTEAFF.

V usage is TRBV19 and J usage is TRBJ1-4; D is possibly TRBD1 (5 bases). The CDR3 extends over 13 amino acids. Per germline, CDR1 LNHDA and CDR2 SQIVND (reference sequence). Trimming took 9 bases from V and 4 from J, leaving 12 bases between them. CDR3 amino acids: CASLGAVNEKLFF. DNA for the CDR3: TGTGCCAGCCTTGGGGCAGTTAATGAAAAACTGTTTTTT.

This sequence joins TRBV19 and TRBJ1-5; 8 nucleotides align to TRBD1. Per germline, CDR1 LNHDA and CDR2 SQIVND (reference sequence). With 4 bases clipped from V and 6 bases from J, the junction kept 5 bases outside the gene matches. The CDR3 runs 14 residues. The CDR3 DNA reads TGTGCCAGTAGTACTACAGGGGGTCGTCAGCCCCAGCATTTT. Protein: CASSTTGGRQPQHF.

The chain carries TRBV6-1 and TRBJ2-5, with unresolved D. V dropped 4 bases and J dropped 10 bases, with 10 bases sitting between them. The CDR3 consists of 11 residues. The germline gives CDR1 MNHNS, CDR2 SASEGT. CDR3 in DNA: TGTGCCAGCAGTGCTGGGGTTAACCAGTACTTC. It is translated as CASSAGVNQYF.

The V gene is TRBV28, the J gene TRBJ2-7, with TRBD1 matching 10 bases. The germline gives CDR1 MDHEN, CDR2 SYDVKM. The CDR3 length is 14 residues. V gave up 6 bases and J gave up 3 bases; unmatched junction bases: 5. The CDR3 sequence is CASRGQGFLYEQYF. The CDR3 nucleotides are TGTGCCAGCAGGGGACAGGGGTTCCTCTACGAGCAGTACTTC.

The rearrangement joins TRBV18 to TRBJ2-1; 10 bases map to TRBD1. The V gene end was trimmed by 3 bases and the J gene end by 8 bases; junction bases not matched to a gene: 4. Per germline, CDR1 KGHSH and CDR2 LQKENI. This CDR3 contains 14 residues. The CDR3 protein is CASSPRQGADEQFF. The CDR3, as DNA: TGTGCCAGCTCACCCCGACAGGGGGCGGATGAGCAGTTCTTC.

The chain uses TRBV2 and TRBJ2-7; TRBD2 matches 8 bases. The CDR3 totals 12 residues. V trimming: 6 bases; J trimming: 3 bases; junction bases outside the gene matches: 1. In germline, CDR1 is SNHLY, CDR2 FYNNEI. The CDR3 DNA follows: TGTGCCAGCAGCAGCGGGGGCTACGAGCAGTACTTC. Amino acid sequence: CASSSGGYEQYF. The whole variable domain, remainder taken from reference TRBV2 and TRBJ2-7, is EPEVTQTPSHQVTQMGQEVILRCVPISNHLYFYWYRQILGQKVEFLVSFYNNEISEKSEIFDDQFSVERPDGSNFTLKIRSTKLEDSAMYFCASSSGGYEQYFGPGTRLTVT.

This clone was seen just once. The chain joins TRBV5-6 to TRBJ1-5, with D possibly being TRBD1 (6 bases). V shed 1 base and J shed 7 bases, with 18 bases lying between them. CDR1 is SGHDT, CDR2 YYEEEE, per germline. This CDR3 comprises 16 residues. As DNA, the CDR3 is TGTGCCAGCAGCTTGTCGGGGGCAGCCCGGGGGCAGCCCCAGCATTTT. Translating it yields CASSLSGAARGQPQHF.

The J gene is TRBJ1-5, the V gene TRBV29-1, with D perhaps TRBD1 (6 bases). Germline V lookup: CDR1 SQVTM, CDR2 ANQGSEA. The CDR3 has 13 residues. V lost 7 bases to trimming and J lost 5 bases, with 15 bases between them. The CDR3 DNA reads TGCAGCGGAGCCACAGGGAGGGATCAGCCCCAGCATTTT. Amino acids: CSGATGRDQPQHF.

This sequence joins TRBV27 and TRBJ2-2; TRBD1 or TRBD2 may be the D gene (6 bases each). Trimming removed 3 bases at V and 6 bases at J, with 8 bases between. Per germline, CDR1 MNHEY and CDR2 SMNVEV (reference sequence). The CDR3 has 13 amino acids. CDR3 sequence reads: CASSLEGAGELFF. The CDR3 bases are TGTGCCAGCAGTTTGGAGGGGGCCGGGGAGCTGTTTTTT.

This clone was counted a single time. CDR3 amino acids: CASHYEQYF. The CDR3 DNA reads as TGTGCCAGTCACTACGAGCAGTACTTC. V usage is TRBV9 and J usage is TRBJ2-7; D gene ambiguous. Trimming left V 8 bases short and J 3 bases short, with 3 bases between. CDR1 is SGDLS and CDR2 is YYNGEE in the germline V gene. This CDR3 is 9 amino acids long. The complete variable domain, with remaining parts taken from reference TRBV9 and TRBJ2-7, reads DSGVTQTPKHLITATGQRVTLRCSPRSGDLSVYWYQQSLDQGLQFLIQYYNGEERAKGNILERFSAQQFPDLHSELNLSSLELGDSALYFCASHYEQYFGPGTRLTVT.

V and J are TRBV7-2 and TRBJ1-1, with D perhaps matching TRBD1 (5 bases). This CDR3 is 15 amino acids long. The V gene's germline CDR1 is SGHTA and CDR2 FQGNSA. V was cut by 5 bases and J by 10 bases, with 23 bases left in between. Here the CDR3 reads CASSTRGRVQGVAFF. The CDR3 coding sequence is TGTGCCAGCAGCACCCGGGGACGCGTTCAGGGTGTAGCTTTCTTT.

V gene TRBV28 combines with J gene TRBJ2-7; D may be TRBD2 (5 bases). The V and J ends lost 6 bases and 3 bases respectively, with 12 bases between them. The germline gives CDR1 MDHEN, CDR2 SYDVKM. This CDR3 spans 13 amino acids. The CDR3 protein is CASSRGYGYEQYF. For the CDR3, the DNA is TGTGCCAGCAGCCGGGGATACGGCTACGAGCAGTACTTC.

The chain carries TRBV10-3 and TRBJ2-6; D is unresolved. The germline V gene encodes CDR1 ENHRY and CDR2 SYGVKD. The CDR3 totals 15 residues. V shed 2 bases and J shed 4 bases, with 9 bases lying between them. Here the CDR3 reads CAISEPLGGANVLTF. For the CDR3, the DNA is TGTGCCATCAGTGAGCCCCTCGGGGGGGCCAACGTCCTGACTTTC.

The CDR3 DNA follows: TGCAGTGCTAGGGCCGGAAACACCATATATTTT. Encoded protein: CSARAGNTIYF. The V call is TRBV20-1, the J call TRBJ1-3, with unresolved D. V was cut by 3 bases and J by 4 bases, with 4 bases left in between. The CDR3 has 11 amino acids. Germline V gene sequence: CDR1 DFQATT, CDR2 SNEGSKA (reference sequence).

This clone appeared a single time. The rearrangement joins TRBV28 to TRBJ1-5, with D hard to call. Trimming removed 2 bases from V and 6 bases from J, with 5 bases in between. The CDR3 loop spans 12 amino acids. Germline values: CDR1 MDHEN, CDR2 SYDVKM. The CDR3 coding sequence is TGTGCCAGCAGTTTACAGCCTCAGCCCCAGCATTTT. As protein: CASSLQPQPQHF.

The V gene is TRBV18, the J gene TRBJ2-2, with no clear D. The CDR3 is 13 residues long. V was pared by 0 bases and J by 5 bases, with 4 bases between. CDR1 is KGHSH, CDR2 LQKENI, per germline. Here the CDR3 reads CASSPPGTGELFF. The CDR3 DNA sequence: TGTGCCAGCTCACCACCGGGTACCGGGGAGCTGTTTTTT.

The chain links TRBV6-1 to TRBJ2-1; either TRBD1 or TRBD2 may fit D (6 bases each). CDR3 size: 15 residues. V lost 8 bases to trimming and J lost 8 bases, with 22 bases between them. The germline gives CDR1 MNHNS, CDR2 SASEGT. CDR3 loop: CASGRVPGAFDEQFF. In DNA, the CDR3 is TGTGCCAGCGGTCGGGTCCCGGGGGCATTCGATGAGCAGTTCTTC.